Listed below are T cell receptor beta chains from one sample, sequenced in a study of blood T cell repertoires in COVID-19. Using immunoSEQ multiplex PCR, the repertoire was profiled, and TCRdb retains in-frame clones only, with some absent. This table holds 100,000 or so clones, about 81% found once. Sequencing input: peripheral blood. The receptors derive from a man aged 80 or over with acute or convalescent COVID-19. Both conserved end residues are part of each CDR3.

j_call v_call cdr3_aa
TRBJ1-3 TRBV27 CASSPTLDRGLNTIYF
TRBJ1-1 TRBV5-5 CASSLWATGLNTEAFF
TRBJ1-2 TRBV19 CASTPRGLNYGYTF
TRBJ1-1 TRBV9 CASSVAVTLNTEAFF
TRBJ1-1 TRBV20-1 CSARRDTEAFF
TRBJ2-3 TRBV5-8 CASSLGGGTDTQYF
TRBJ1-5 TRBV5-8 CASSYRGYSNQPQHF
TRBJ1-3 TRBV7-2 CASSLTGVSGNTIYF
TRBJ2-2 TRBV5-4 CASTPGLAGVTGELFF
TRBJ1-2 TRBV7-9 CASSSRTGPYGYTF